A selection of T cell receptor beta chains follows, all from one sample in a study of PD-L1 blockade in urothelial cancer. Method: immunoSEQ multiplex PCR; TCRdb's copy keeps in-frame clones and lacks some. Among more than 45,000 clones listed, approximately 86% were seen once. The sequenced sample was PBMCs, obtained around atezolizumab (anti-PD-L1) treatment. The origin of the receptors is a man in his sixties with urothelial cancer. Each CDR3 is given without its conserved first and last residue. The order of the fields is J gene, V gene, CDR3 length, clone size, CDR3 protein. Clone size is stated in some rows and not others, as once, few, many or a class when expanded.

j_gene: TRBJ1-2
v_gene: TRBV28
len: 10
abundance: NA
CDR3aa: ASSDRGRGYT

j_gene: TRBJ2-5
v_gene: TRBV30
len: 10
abundance: NA
CDR3aa: ACRAGGETQY

j_gene: TRBJ2-1
v_gene: TRBV9
len: 11
abundance: once
CDR3aa: ASSGTPYNEQF

j_gene: TRBJ2-1
v_gene: TRBV9
len: 12
abundance: NA
CDR3aa: ASSPGLVYNEQF

j_gene: TRBJ1-2
v_gene: TRBV25-1
len: 12
abundance: NA
CDR3aa: ASSGTGVNYGYT

j_gene: TRBJ1-4
v_gene: TRBV6-1
len: 12
abundance: NA
CDR3aa: ASRDHPGLEKLF

j_gene: TRBJ2-1
v_gene: TRBV28
len: 13
abundance: NA
CDR3aa: ASSITGSGYNEQF

j_gene: TRBJ2-3
v_gene: TRBV11-2
len: 9
abundance: few
CDR3aa: ASTLGAAQY

j_gene: TRBJ2-3
v_gene: TRBV5-6
len: 14
abundance: NA
CDR3aa: ASSLELAGFTDTQY

j_gene: TRBJ2-7
v_gene: TRBV10-1
len: 12
abundance: few
CDR3aa: ASSDARTGYEQY

j_gene: TRBJ2-1
v_gene: TRBV13
len: 12
abundance: NA
CDR3aa: ASSLQVSYNEQF

j_gene: TRBJ2-7
v_gene: TRBV4-1
len: 16
abundance: NA
CDR3aa: ASSQGGLTEKNRLEQY

j_gene: TRBJ2-2
v_gene: TRBV6-5
len: 14
abundance: NA
CDR3aa: ASSYTPGMNTGELF

j_gene: TRBJ2-1
v_gene: TRBV9
len: 15
abundance: NA
CDR3aa: ASSVATWERTYNEQF

j_gene: TRBJ1-6
v_gene: TRBV27
len: 14
abundance: NA
CDR3aa: ASSLSTGLNNSPLH

j_gene: TRBJ2-7
v_gene: TRBV5-5
len: 11
abundance: NA
CDR3aa: ASSPDRSYEQY

j_gene: TRBJ1-2
v_gene: TRBV30
len: 10
abundance: NA
CDR3aa: AWNRGGYGYT

j_gene: TRBJ1-4
v_gene: TRBV11-2
len: 13
abundance: NA
CDR3aa: ASSFGDSSNEKLF

j_gene: TRBJ1-5
v_gene: TRBV19
len: 11
abundance: NA
CDR3aa: ASSNGAGQPQH

j_gene: TRBJ2-6
v_gene: TRBV6-6
len: 14
abundance: NA
CDR3aa: ASNGQGALGANVLT

j_gene: TRBJ2-5
v_gene: TRBV12-5
len: 13
abundance: NA
CDR3aa: ASGLGQGGQETQY

j_gene: TRBJ2-7
v_gene: TRBV5-1
len: 12
abundance: NA
CDR3aa: ASSLAQGPYEQY

j_gene: TRBJ2-1
v_gene: TRBV23-1
len: 14
abundance: NA
CDR3aa: ASRKPGTGYYNEQF

j_gene: TRBJ2-2
v_gene: TRBV7-9
len: 13
abundance: few
CDR3aa: ASSSSGSDTGELF

j_gene: TRBJ2-5
v_gene: TRBV28
len: 14
abundance: NA
CDR3aa: ASSPPTGLAQETQY

j_gene: TRBJ1-4
v_gene: TRBV11-3
len: 11
abundance: NA
CDR3aa: ASSQQGVEKLF

j_gene: TRBJ2-1
v_gene: TRBV5-1
len: 12
abundance: once
CDR3aa: ASREADLYNEQF

j_gene: TRBJ2-3
v_gene: TRBV4-2
len: 15
abundance: NA
CDR3aa: ASSQEGSGGRTDTQY

j_gene: TRBJ2-7
v_gene: TRBV28
len: 13
abundance: NA
CDR3aa: ASTLTAPPPGEQY

j_gene: TRBJ2-5
v_gene: TRBV6-1
len: 13
abundance: NA
CDR3aa: ASSAAGGGGETQY

j_gene: TRBJ1-4
v_gene: TRBV5-1
len: 14
abundance: NA
CDR3aa: ASSRDRIATNEKLF

j_gene: TRBJ2-1
v_gene: TRBV19
len: 13
abundance: NA
CDR3aa: ASNPGGSSYNEQF

j_gene: TRBJ2-1
v_gene: TRBV7-9
len: 15
abundance: NA
CDR3aa: ASSLTKLAGSYNEQF

j_gene: TRBJ1-2
v_gene: TRBV30
len: 10
abundance: NA
CDR3aa: AADRGNYGYT

j_gene: TRBJ1-2
v_gene: TRBV5-8
len: 12
abundance: once
CDR3aa: ASSLGQGTRGYT

j_gene: TRBJ2-4
v_gene: TRBV19
len: 14
abundance: NA
CDR3aa: ASSISRASGRNIQY

j_gene: TRBJ1-3
v_gene: TRBV7-2
len: 11
abundance: NA
CDR3aa: ASSFAAANTIY

j_gene: TRBJ1-2
v_gene: TRBV6-1
len: 11
abundance: NA
CDR3aa: ASSLGQYYGYT

j_gene: TRBJ2-3
v_gene: TRBV28
len: 13
abundance: NA
CDR3aa: ASSTGGPMGDTQY

j_gene: TRBJ2-7
v_gene: TRBV11-1
len: 13
abundance: once
CDR3aa: ASSFYRGHYYEQY

j_gene: TRBJ2-1
v_gene: TRBV5-4
len: 11
abundance: NA
CDR3aa: ASSLSTGNEQF

j_gene: TRBJ2-2
v_gene: TRBV5-1
len: 13
abundance: NA
CDR3aa: ASSLGSTNTGELF

j_gene: TRBJ2-4
v_gene: TRBV7-2
len: 12
abundance: once
CDR3aa: ASSARLVGSIQY

j_gene: TRBJ1-2
v_gene: TRBV7-2
len: 14
abundance: NA
CDR3aa: ASSLKSRAGGDGYT

j_gene: TRBJ1-4
v_gene: TRBV18
len: 13
abundance: once
CDR3aa: ASSPRGEAFEKLF

j_gene: TRBJ2-7
v_gene: TRBV27
len: 12
abundance: NA
CDR3aa: ASSLSRSSYEQY

j_gene: TRBJ1-1
v_gene: TRBV7-3
len: 12
abundance: NA
CDR3aa: ASSPQGRGTEAF

j_gene: TRBJ2-6
v_gene: TRBV28
len: 13
abundance: NA
CDR3aa: ASSFIDGRANVLT

j_gene: TRBJ1-2
v_gene: TRBV19
len: 13
abundance: NA
CDR3aa: ASRASPDTLYGYT